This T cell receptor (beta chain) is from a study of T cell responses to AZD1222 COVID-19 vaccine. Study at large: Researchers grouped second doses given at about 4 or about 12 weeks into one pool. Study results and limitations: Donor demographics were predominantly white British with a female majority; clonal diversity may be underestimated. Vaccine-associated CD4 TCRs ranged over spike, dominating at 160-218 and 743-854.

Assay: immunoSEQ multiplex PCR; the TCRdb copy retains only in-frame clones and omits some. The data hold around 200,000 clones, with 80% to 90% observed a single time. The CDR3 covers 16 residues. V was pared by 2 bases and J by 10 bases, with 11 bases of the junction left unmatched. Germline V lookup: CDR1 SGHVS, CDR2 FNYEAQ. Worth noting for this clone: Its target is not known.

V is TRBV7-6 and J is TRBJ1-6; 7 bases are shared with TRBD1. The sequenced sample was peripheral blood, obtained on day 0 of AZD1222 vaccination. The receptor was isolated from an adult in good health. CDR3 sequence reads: CASSLTRQGLGSPLHF. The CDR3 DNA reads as TGTGCCAGCAGCTTAACCAGACAGGGCCTAGGGTCACCCCTCCACTTT.